A single T cell receptor (beta chain) is shown here with its context. Its antigen is currently unknown. This record belongs to a study of blood T cells in healthy people across ages. Study-level findings and limits: The authors considered diversity estimates from one million T cells to be underestimates. Per million T cells, TCR beta diversity dropped roughly linearly as age increased. Long-lived donors carried more naive CD4+ cells and greater diversity than aged donors.

Primed by a sample-barcoded 5' primer and a J-beta primer mix, a second PCR proceeded for 7 to 11 cycles. One entry per CDR3 protein results from TCRdb running MiXCR on the 5' RACE reads. The table has 600,000 to 850,000 distinct CDR3 sequences, 43% seen once; the top ten hold 20% to 25%. This CDR3 region has 12 residues. Trimming left V 1 base short and J 2 bases short, with 6 bases between. Germline loops: CDR1 DFQATT, CDR2 SNEGSKA (reference sequence). The rearrangement links TRBV20-1 to TRBJ2-7; D ambiguous. The sequence derives from a woman aged 60 to 75 in good health. The material sequenced was blood. The DNA for the CDR3 is TGCAGTGCTAGAGTCACGGCCTACGAGCAGTACTTC. It translates to CSARVTAYEQYF.